Each of the 17 T cell receptor beta chains below was sequenced from the same sample in a study of blood T cells in healthy people across ages. Primed by a sample-barcoded 5' primer and a J-beta primer mix, a second PCR proceeded for roughly 7 to 12 cycles. TCRdb analysed the 5' RACE reads with MiXCR anew, one entry per CDR3 protein. The repertoire holds over 1.5 million distinct CDR3 sequences, with around half as singletons. Sequencing was carried out using blood. These receptors were taken from a woman aged 40 to 50 in good health.

This clonotype was seen a handful of times. Mismatch with germline at one junction end may stem from a read error. The chain couples TRBV5-1 to TRBJ2-5; 10 nucleotides line up with TRBD1. This CDR3 has 14 amino acids. Germline lookup yields CDR1 SGHRS and CDR2 YFSETQ. CDR3: CASSPDRGHETQYF. Written as DNA, the CDR3 is TGTGCCAGCAGCCCCGACAGGGGGCATGAGACCCAGTACTTC.

This clonotype was picked up a small number of times. The chain is built from TRBV15 and TRBJ2-3, with D maybe TRBD1 (5 bases). Between the trimmed V and J ends, which lost 5 bases and 7 bases, there was a span of 16 bases. Germline V gene lookup returns CDR1 LNHNV and CDR2 YYDKDF (reference sequence). The CDR3 extends over 14 amino acids. The CDR3 spells CATSPVADRHTQYF. The CDR3 DNA reads TGTGCCACCAGCCCGGTGGCCGACAGACATACGCAGTATTTT.

The J gene is TRBJ1-2, the V gene TRBV5-1; 10 bases are a match to TRBD1. The V gene's germline CDR1 is SGHRS and CDR2 YFSETQ. This CDR3 comprises 14 residues. V shed 4 bases and J 4 bases; nucleotides not matched to a gene: 4. The CDR3 sequence is CASSAGTGAYGYTF. The CDR3 DNA sequence: TGCGCCAGCAGCGCCGGGACAGGGGCCTATGGCTACACCTTC.

The chain uses TRBV20-1 and TRBJ1-5; D gene unclear. The CDR3 is 12 residues long. The germline V gene encodes CDR1 DFQATT and CDR2 SNEGSKA (reference sequence). V dropped 1 base and J dropped 3 bases, with 4 bases sitting between them. The chain's CDR3 is CSARGPNQPQHF. The CDR3 DNA sequence: TGCAGTGCTAGAGGCCCCAATCAGCCCCAGCATTTT.

This clonotype has only a few counts. This rearrangement joins TRBV20-1 to TRBJ2-1; perhaps TRBD2 as D (7 bases). The V gene's germline CDR1 is DFQATT and CDR2 SNEGSKA (reference sequence). Trimming left V 6 bases short and J 6 bases short, with 18 bases between. The CDR3 covers 14 residues. The chain's CDR3 is CSAPEGGAGNEQFF. In nucleotides, the CDR3 is TGCAGTGCCCCGGAGGGGGGGGCAGGCAATGAGCAGTTCTTC.

The genes are TRBV12-3 or TRBV12-4 and TRBJ2-1; 8 bases align to TRBD1. Trimming cost V 6 bases and J 7 bases; bases outside gene matches: 11. The CDR3 loop spans 15 amino acids. CDR3 loop: CASSPQGVLSNEQFF. CDR3 DNA: TGTGCCAGCAGCCCACAGGGGGTGTTGAGTAATGAGCAGTTCTTC.

CDR3 DNA sequence: TGCAGCGTCCGGGACAGGGGGAATGGGGCCAACGTCCTGACTTTC. Translated, it gives CSVRDRGNGANVLTF. This chain connects TRBV29-1 to TRBJ2-6, with 11 bases lining up with TRBD1. The CDR3 contains 15 residues. Germline V lookup: CDR1 SQVTM, CDR2 ANQGSEA. V was clipped by 6 bases and J by 3 bases; unmatched bases: 4.

The V call is TRBV7-2, the J call TRBJ1-2; D unresolved. Germline V gene sequence: CDR1 SGHTA, CDR2 FQGNSA. V was clipped by 0 bases and J by 0 bases, with 8 bases between them. This CDR3 is 15 amino acids long. The chain's CDR3 is CASSLAEASNYGYTF. For the CDR3, the DNA is TGTGCCAGCAGCTTAGCGGAGGCTTCTAACTATGGCTACACCTTC.

The V call is TRBV20-1, the J call TRBJ2-3; D call uncertain. Trimming left V 2 bases short and J 2 bases short, with 8 bases between. Germline-derived CDR1 and CDR2 are DFQATT and SNEGSKA (reference sequence). CDR3 length: 13 residues. CDR3 protein: CSARLYITDTQYF. CDR3 sequence (DNA): TGCAGTGCTAGACTGTACATCACAGATACGCAGTATTTT.

The V call is TRBV20-1, the J call TRBJ2-5, with TRBD1 matching over 7 bases. This CDR3 contains 14 residues. Trimming cost V 6 bases and J 5 bases; bases outside gene matches: 12. Germline assignment: CDR1 DFQATT and CDR2 SNEGSKA (reference sequence). The CDR3 DNA reads TGCAGTGCCACGGACAGGCTGAGGGGGGAGACCCAGTACTTC. Translation: CSATDRLRGETQYF.

V usage is TRBV6-6 and J usage is TRBJ1-4; possibly TRBD1 for D (5 bases). V shed 2 bases and J shed 7 bases, with 8 bases lying between them. Germline V CDR1 and CDR2: MNHNY, SVGAGI (reference sequence). The length of the CDR3 is 13 residues. The CDR3 here is CASSYQGIEKLFF. As DNA, the CDR3 is TGTGCCAGCAGTTACCAGGGAATTGAAAAACTGTTTTTT.

This chain joins TRBV29-1 and TRBJ1-2; D is perhaps TRBD1 (6 bases). V dropped 3 bases and J dropped 4 bases, with 12 bases sitting between them. Germline V gene data show CDR1 as SQVTM and CDR2 as ANQGSEA. The CDR3 is 13 amino acids. DNA for the CDR3: TGCAGCGTTGAGAACAGGGCTCCCTATGGCTACACCTTC. Protein sequence: CSVENRAPYGYTF.

In its sample, this clonotype was seen a few times. The rearrangement links TRBV4-1 to TRBJ1-2, with D tentatively TRBD1 (5 bases). This CDR3 has 14 residues. Germline V CDR1 and CDR2: MGHRA, YSYEKL. With 0 bases removed from V and 4 bases from J, the gap between germline ends came to 9 bases. The CDR3 loop is CASSQDPGGYGYTF. The CDR3, as DNA: TGCGCCAGCAGCCAAGATCCCGGGGGCTATGGCTACACCTTC.

DNA for the CDR3: TGTGCCAGCAGCCAATCGCATAGCGGGGGGGCGGATACGCAGTATTTT. Translation: CASSQSHSGGADTQYF. The V and J genes are TRBV3-1 and TRBJ2-3; TRBD2 aligns across 11 bases. Germline assignment: CDR1 LGHDT and CDR2 YNNKEL (reference sequence). CDR3 length equals 16 residues. J gave up 6 bases and V 2 bases, and 7 bases lay outside the gene matches.

The V and J genes are TRBV4-1 and TRBJ2-7; D may match TRBD1 or TRBD2 (6 bases each). Germline assignment: CDR1 MGHRA and CDR2 YSYEKL. This CDR3 comprises 15 residues. V dropped 3 bases and J dropped 6 bases, with 18 bases sitting between them. The CDR3 here is CASSQRDIERGEQYF. For the CDR3, the DNA is TGCGCCAGCAGCCAGCGGGACATAGAGAGGGGCGAGCAGTACTTC.

This clonotype has only a few counts. The CDR3 spells CASSMGGTEAFF. The CDR3 DNA is TGTGCCAGCAGTATGGGGGGCACTGAAGCTTTCTTT. The chain uses TRBV27 and TRBJ1-1; the D gene is possibly TRBD1 (5 bases). Germline V CDR1 and CDR2: MNHEY, SMNVEV (reference sequence). The CDR3 has 12 residues. V dropped 5 bases and J dropped 4 bases, with 8 bases sitting between them.

The chain combines TRBV6-1 with TRBJ2-5; 7 bases are shared with TRBD1. V dropped 0 bases and J dropped 5; count of bases not matched to a gene: 3. This CDR3 region has 14 residues. CDR1 is MNHNS, CDR2 SASEGT, per germline. The DNA for the CDR3 is TGTGCCAGCAGTGAAGCAAGGGGGCTGGAGACCCAGTACTTC. Amino acid sequence: CASSEARGLETQYF.